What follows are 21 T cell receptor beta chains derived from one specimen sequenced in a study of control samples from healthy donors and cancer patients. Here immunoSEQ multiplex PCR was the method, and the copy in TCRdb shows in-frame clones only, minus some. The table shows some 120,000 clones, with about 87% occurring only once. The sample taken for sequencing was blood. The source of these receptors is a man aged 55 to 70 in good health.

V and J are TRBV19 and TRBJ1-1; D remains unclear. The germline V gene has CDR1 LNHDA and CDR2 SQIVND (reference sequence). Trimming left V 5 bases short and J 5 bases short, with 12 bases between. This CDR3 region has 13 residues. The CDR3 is CASSGSVFTEAFF. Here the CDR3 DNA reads TGTGCCAGTAGTGGATCAGTCTTTACTGAAGCTTTCTTT.

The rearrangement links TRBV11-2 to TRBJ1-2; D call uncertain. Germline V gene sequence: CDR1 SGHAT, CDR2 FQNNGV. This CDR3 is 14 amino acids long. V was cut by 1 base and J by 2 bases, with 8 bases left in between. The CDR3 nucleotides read TGTGCCAGCAGCTTAGGAAGCACCAACTATGGCTACACCTTC. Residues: CASSLGSTNYGYTF.

CDR3 sequence reads: CASSPTTPGPMQETQYF. CDR3 sequence (DNA): TGTGCCAGCAGCCCAACGACCCCGGGGCCGATGCAAGAGACCCAGTACTTC. The chain recombines TRBV3-1 (or the pseudogene TRBV3-2) with TRBJ2-5; tentatively, D is TRBD1 or TRBD2 (5 bases each). Germline CDR1 is LGHDT and CDR2 is YNNKEL (reference sequence). The CDR3 loop spans 17 amino acids. The V and J ends lost 4 bases and 2 bases respectively, with 20 bases between them.

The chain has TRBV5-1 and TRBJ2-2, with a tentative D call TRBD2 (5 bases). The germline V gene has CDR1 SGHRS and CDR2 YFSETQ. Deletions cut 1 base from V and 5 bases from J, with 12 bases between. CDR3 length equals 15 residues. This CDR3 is CASSLWFGETGELFF. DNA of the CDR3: TGCGCCAGCAGCTTGTGGTTCGGGGAGACCGGGGAGCTGTTTTTT.

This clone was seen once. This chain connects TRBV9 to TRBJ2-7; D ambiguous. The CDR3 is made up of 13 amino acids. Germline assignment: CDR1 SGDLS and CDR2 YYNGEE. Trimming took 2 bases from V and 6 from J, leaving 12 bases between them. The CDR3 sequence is CASSVNVVSEQYF. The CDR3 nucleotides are TGTGCCAGCAGCGTGAATGTAGTCAGCGAGCAGTACTTC.

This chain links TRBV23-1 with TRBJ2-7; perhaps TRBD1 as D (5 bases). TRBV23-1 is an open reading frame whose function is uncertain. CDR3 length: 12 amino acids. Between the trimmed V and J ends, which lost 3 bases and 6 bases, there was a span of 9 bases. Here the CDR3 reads CASSHRGAEQYF. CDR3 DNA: TGCGCCAGCAGTCATAGGGGTGCCGAGCAGTACTTC.

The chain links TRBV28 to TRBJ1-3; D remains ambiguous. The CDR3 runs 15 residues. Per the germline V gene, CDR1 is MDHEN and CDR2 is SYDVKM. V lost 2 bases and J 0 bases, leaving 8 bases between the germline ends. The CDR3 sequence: CASSLAGASGNTIYF. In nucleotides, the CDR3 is TGTGCCAGCAGTTTAGCGGGAGCCTCTGGAAACACCATATATTTT.

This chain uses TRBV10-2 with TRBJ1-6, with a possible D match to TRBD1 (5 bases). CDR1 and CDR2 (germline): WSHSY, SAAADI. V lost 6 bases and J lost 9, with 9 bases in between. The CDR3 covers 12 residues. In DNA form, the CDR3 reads TGCGCCAGCAGGCAGGGTCGTTCACCCCTCCACTTT. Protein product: CASRQGRSPLHF.

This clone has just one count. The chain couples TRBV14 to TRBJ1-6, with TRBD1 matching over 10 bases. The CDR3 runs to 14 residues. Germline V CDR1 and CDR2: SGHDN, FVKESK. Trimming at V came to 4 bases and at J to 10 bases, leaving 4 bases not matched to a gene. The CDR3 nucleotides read TGTGCCAGCAGCCTGACAGGGGGCCGGTCACCCCTCCACTTT. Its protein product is CASSLTGGRSPLHF.

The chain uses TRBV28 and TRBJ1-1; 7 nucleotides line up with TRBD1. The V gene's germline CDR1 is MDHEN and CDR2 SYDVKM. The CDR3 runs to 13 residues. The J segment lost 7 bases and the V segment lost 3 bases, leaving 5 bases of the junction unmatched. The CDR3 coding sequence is TGTGCCAGCAGTTTTTCGGACAGGAGTGAAGCTTTCTTT. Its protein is CASSFSDRSEAFF. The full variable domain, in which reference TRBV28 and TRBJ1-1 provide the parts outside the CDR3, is DVKVTQSSRYLVKRTGEKVFLECVQDMDHENMFWYRQDPGLGLRLIYFSYDVKMKEKGDIPEGYSVSREKKERFSLILESASTNQTSMYLCASSFSDRSEAFFGQGTRLTVV.

The CDR3, as DNA: TGTGCCAGCAGTGGGGACAGGGGCTACTCTGGAAACACCATATATTTT. This encodes CASSGDRGYSGNTIYF. The V gene is TRBV25-1, the J gene TRBJ1-3; 10 positions match TRBD1. The V gene end was trimmed by 4 bases and the J gene end by 0 bases; junction bases not matched to a gene: 3. Germline V gene lookup returns CDR1 MGHDK and CDR2 SYGVNS. The CDR3 totals 16 residues.

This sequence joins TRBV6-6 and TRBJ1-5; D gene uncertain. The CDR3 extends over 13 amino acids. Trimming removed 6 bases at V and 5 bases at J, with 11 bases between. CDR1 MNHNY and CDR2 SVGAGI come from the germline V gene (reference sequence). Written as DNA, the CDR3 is TGTGCCAGCAGAACCCTTCAAGATCAGCCCCAGCATTTT. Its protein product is CASRTLQDQPQHF.

The CDR3 sequence is CASRSGQGASYEQYF. The CDR3 coding sequence is TGTGCCAGCAGATCTGGACAGGGGGCCTCCTACGAGCAGTACTTC. The chain carries TRBV28 and TRBJ2-7, with 11 nucleotides matching TRBD1. V was clipped by 6 bases and J by 0 bases; unmatched bases: 4. In germline, CDR1 is MDHEN, CDR2 SYDVKM. The CDR3 is 15 residues long.

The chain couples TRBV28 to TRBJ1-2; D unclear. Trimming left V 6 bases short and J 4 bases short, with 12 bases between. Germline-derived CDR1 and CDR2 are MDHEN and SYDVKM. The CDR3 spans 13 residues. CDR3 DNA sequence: TGTGCCAGCAGCCCGGCAACGGGCTATGGCTACACCTTC. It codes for CASSPATGYGYTF.

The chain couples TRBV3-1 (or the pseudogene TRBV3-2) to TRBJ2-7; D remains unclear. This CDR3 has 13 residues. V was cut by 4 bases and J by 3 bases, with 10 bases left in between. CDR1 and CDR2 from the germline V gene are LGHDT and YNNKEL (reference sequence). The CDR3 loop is CASSPGRSYEQYF. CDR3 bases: TGTGCCAGCAGCCCCGGACGGAGCTACGAGCAGTACTTC.

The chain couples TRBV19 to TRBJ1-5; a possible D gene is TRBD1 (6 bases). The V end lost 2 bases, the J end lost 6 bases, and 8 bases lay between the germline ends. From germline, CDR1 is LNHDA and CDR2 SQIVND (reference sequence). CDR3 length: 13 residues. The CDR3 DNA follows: TGTGCCAGTAGTATACAGGGGACTCAGCCCCAGCATTTT. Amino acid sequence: CASSIQGTQPQHF.

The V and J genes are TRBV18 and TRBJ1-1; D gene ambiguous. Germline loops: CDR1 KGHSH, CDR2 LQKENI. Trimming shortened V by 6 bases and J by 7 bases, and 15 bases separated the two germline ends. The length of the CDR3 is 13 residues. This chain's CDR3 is CASSPSRENEAFF. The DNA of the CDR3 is TGTGCCAGCTCCCCTTCCCGAGAGAATGAAGCTTTCTTT.

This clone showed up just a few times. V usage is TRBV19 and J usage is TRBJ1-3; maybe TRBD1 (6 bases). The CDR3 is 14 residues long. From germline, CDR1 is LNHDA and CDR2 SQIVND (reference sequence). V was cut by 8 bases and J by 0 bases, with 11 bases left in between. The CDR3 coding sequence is TGTGCCAGTGGGGGCACAGGCTCTGGAAACACCATATATTTT. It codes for CASGGTGSGNTIYF. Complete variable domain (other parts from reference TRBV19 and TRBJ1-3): DGGITQSPKYLFRKEGQNVTLSCEQNLNHDAMYWYRQDPGQGLRLIYYSQIVNDFQKGDIAEGYSVSREKKESFPLTVTSAQKNPTAFYLCASGGTGSGNTIYFGEGSWLTVV.

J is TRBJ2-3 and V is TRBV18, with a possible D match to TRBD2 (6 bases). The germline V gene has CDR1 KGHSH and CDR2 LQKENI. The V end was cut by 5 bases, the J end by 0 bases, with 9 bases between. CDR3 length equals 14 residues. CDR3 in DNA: TGTGCCAGCTCAGGACTACTCAGCACAGATACGCAGTATTTT. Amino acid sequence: CASSGLLSTDTQYF.

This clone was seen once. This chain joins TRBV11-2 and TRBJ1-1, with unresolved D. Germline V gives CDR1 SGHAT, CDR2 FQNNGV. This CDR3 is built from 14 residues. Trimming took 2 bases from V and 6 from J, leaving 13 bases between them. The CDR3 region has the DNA TGTGCCAGCAGCTTATCGGGTCTACCCTCTGAAGCTTTCTTT. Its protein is CASSLSGLPSEAFF.

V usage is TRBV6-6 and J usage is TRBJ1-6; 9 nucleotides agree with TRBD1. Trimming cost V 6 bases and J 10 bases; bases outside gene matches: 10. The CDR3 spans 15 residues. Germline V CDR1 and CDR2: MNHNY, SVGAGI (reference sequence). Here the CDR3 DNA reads TGTGCCAGCAGGGTAACCGGGACAGGGTCATCACCCCTCCACTTT. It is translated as CASRVTGTGSSPLHF.